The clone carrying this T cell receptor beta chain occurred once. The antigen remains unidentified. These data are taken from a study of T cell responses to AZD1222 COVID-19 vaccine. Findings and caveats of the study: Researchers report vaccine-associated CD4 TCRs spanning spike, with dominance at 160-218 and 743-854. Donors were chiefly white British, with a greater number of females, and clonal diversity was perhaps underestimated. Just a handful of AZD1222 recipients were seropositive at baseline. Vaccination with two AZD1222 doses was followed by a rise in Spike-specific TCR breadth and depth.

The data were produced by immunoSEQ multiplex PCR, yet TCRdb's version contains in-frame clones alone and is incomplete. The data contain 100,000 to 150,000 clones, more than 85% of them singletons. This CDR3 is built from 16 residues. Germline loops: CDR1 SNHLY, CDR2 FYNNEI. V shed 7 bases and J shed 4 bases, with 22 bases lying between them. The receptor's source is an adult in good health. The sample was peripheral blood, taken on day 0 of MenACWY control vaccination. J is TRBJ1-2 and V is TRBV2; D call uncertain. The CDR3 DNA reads TGTGCCAGCAAGGGAGACGGAGAAAACCAACGCTATGGCTACACCTTC. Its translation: CASKGDGENQRYGYTF.